The next 27 T cell receptor beta chains were all read from a single sample in a study of T cell clones after liver transplantation. The assay was immunoSEQ multiplex PCR, and TCRdb's table has in-frame clones only and misses some. The sample has 85,000 to 110,000 clones; about 86% are singletons. Source: CD4+ T cells from blood, taken approximately 43 months after liver transplant. These receptors were collected from a human patient who received a liver transplant. These T cells may partly come from the graft donor.

The V call is TRBV6-6, the J call TRBJ2-1; D gene unclear. This CDR3 is 14 amino acids long. Trimming left V 2 bases short and J 5 bases short, with 10 bases between. The germline V gene encodes CDR1 MNHNY and CDR2 SVGAGI (reference sequence). The CDR3 DNA reads as TGTGCCAGCAGTTACGTGCGCACAGACAATGAGCAGTTCTTC. Translation gives CASSYVRTDNEQFF.

The rearrangement uses TRBV7-8 and TRBJ2-1; 10 bases fit TRBD1. CDR3 length: 15 residues. V shed 5 bases and J 6 bases; nucleotides not matched to a gene: 7. The germline V gene encodes CDR1 SGHVS and CDR2 FQNEAQ. This CDR3 is CASSPGTGAINEQFF. CDR3 bases: TGTGCCAGCAGCCCTGGGACAGGGGCCATCAATGAGCAGTTCTTC.

The gene calls are TRBV2 and TRBJ1-3; no firm D call. The V and J ends lost 3 bases and 0 bases respectively, with 6 bases between them. CDR3 size: 14 residues. Germline V gene data show CDR1 as SNHLY and CDR2 as FYNNEI. The CDR3 spells CASSDRVSGNTIYF. The CDR3 region has the DNA TGTGCCAGCAGTGACAGAGTCTCTGGAAACACCATATATTTT.

This sequence joins TRBV27 and TRBJ2-5; D is perhaps TRBD2 (6 bases). Between the trimmed V and J ends, which lost 1 base and 5 bases, there was a span of 14 bases. CDR3 length: 15 residues. Germline-derived CDR1 and CDR2 are MNHEY and SMNVEV (reference sequence). The CDR3 DNA is TGTGCCAGCAGTTTATGGCGTGGGACTTGGGAGACCCAGTACTTC. Translated: CASSLWRGTWETQYF.

The chain uses TRBV30 and TRBJ1-2; 8 bases match TRBD1. The CDR3 runs to 12 residues. Germline lookup yields CDR1 GTSNPN and CDR2 SVGIG (reference sequence). V gave up 5 bases and J gave up 8 bases; unmatched junction bases: 7. CDR3 residues: CAWLGTGVGYTF. In DNA, the CDR3 is TGTGCCTGGCTGGGGACAGGTGTAGGCTACACCTTC.

The rearrangement uses TRBV7-9 and TRBJ2-3; no clear D. The CDR3 runs to 16 residues. Germline V gene sequence: CDR1 SEHNR, CDR2 FQNEAQ (reference sequence). Trimming stripped 5 bases from V and 2 bases from J, with 17 bases between. The CDR3 region has the DNA TGTGCCAGCAGCCCTCCTAGTTCCCACCCCACAGATACGCAGTATTTT. It yields the protein CASSPPSSHPTDTQYF.

This clone is deemed medium-sized. The chain joins TRBV21-1 to TRBJ1-5; the listed D gene, TRBD1, was not tested against the DNA. TRBV21-1 is labeled a pseudogene. The CDR3 sequence is 15 residues long. The CDR3 DNA reads as TGTGCCAGCACCCGACAGGTGGTTAGGAATCAGCCCCAGCATTTT. The encoded protein is CASTRQVVRNQPQHF.

This clone appeared once. This chain connects TRBV6-5 to TRBJ1-3; no firm D call. The CDR3 runs to 14 residues. The germline V gene encodes CDR1 MNHEY and CDR2 SVGAGI. Between the trimmed V and J ends, which lost 6 bases and 4 bases, there was a span of 13 bases. The CDR3 reads CASRARAGGNTIYF. Written as DNA, the CDR3 is TGTGCCAGCAGAGCTCGGGCAGGAGGAAACACCATATATTTT.

This chain connects TRBV11-2 to TRBJ2-1, with D possibly being TRBD1 (5 bases). The CDR3 runs to 14 residues. Germline CDR1 reads SGHAT; CDR2 reads FQNNGV. Trimming cost V 2 bases and J 4 bases, with 9 bases left between them. The CDR3 loop reads CASSLFDSYNEQFF. DNA for the CDR3: TGTGCCAGCAGCTTATTCGACAGTTACAATGAGCAGTTCTTC.

The count of this clone is one. The genes are TRBV2 and TRBJ2-5, with a possible D match to TRBD2 (5 bases). The CDR3 sequence is 14 residues long. V shed 4 bases and J shed 5 bases, with 14 bases lying between them. Germline CDR1 SNHLY, CDR2 FYNNEI. In DNA, the CDR3 is TGTGCCAGCAGTGGAGAGGGATCCTTCGAGACCCAGTACTTC. As protein: CASSGEGSFETQYF.

The chain has TRBV6-1 and TRBJ2-4, with a possible D match to TRBD1 (6 bases). Trimming removed 5 bases from V and 3 bases from J, with 14 bases in between. The CDR3 is 15 residues long. CDR1 and CDR2 from the germline V gene are MNHNS and SASEGT. CDR3 amino acids: CASSQPGQDKNIQYF. The CDR3 coding sequence is TGTGCCAGCAGTCAGCCGGGACAAGACAAAAACATTCAGTACTTC.

The V and J genes are TRBV5-5 and TRBJ2-7; 11 bases agree with TRBD2. The CDR3 is 14 residues long. The germline V gene has CDR1 SGHKS and CDR2 YYEKEE (reference sequence). V lost 2 bases and J lost 5; bases outside the gene matches: 3. The CDR3 sequence: CASSFTSGRNEQYF. Written as DNA, the CDR3 is TGTGCCAGCAGCTTCACTAGCGGGAGAAACGAGCAGTACTTC.

J is TRBJ2-7 and V is TRBV7-9, with D possibly matching TRBD1 (6 bases). The CDR3 spans 14 residues. Germline V gives CDR1 SEHNR, CDR2 FQNEAQ (reference sequence). The ends were cut back, 3 bases at V and 2 bases at J, with 11 bases in the middle. The CDR3 DNA reads as TGTGCCAGCAGCTTCGGGACATCGACCTACGAGCAGTACTTC. Translating gives CASSFGTSTYEQYF. Together with reference TRBV7-9 and TRBJ2-7, the CDR3 gives the full variable domain: DTGVSQNPRHKITKRGQNVTFRCDPISEHNRLYWYRQTLGQGPEFLTYFQNEAQLEKSRLLSDRFSAERPKGSFSTLEIQRTEQGDSAMYLCASSFGTSTYEQYFGPGTRLTVT.

The chain joins TRBV30 to TRBJ2-2; maybe TRBD2 (5 bases). This CDR3 is 15 amino acids long. Between the trimmed V and J ends, which lost 2 bases and 6 bases, there was a span of 16 bases. Germline V gives CDR1 GTSNPN, CDR2 SVGIG (reference sequence). CDR3 sequence (DNA): TGTGCCTGGAGTACGAGGGCCGCGCCCGCCGGGGAGCTGTTTTTT. It specifies CAWSTRAAPAGELFF.

In DNA, the CDR3 is TGTGCCAGCAGCTGGGCCCTTGGGGACTCTGGAAACACCATATATTTT. It encodes CASSWALGDSGNTIYF. V is TRBV5-8 and J is TRBJ1-3; D gene ambiguous. V shed 3 bases and J shed 0 bases, with 13 bases lying between them. This CDR3 region has 16 residues. Germline assignment: CDR1 SGHTS and CDR2 YDEGEE.

The chain recombines TRBV12-5 with TRBJ1-2; D gene unclear. This CDR3 comprises 17 residues. Deletions cut 1 base from V and 0 bases from J, with 15 bases between. CDR1 is LGHNT, CDR2 FRNRAP, per germline. Here the CDR3 DNA reads TGTGCTAGTGGTTTGGGGGCCTTACACGTTACTAACTATGGCTACACCTTC. Residues: CASGLGALHVTNYGYTF.

The chain uses TRBV19 and TRBJ2-1, with 8 bases that match TRBD1. The V and J ends lost 4 bases and 0 bases, in that order; junction bases with no gene match: 11. This CDR3 has 18 amino acids. Germline CDR1 LNHDA, CDR2 SQIVND (reference sequence). In nucleotides, the CDR3 is TGTGCCAGTAGTACACTACAGGACAGGGTCAGCTCCTACAATGAGCAGTTCTTC. Encoded protein: CASSTLQDRVSSYNEQFF.

This chain joins TRBV28 and TRBJ2-7, with TRBD1 as a possible D gene (6 bases). This CDR3 spans 12 amino acids. V gave up 6 bases and J gave up 3 bases, with 9 bases separating them. Germline lookup yields CDR1 MDHEN and CDR2 SYDVKM. The CDR3 is CASSTGYYEQYF. CDR3 DNA sequence: TGTGCCAGCAGCACAGGGTACTACGAGCAGTACTTC.

The chain joins TRBV28 to TRBJ2-7, with D perhaps being TRBD1 or TRBD2 (6 bases each). The CDR3 runs to 12 residues. The ends were cut back, 4 bases at V and 5 bases at J, with 9 bases in the middle. CDR1 and CDR2 (germline): MDHEN, SYDVKM. The CDR3 coding sequence is TGTGCCAGCAGTTACGGGGGCGACGAGCAGTACTTC. Translating it yields CASSYGGDEQYF.

The chain is built from TRBV5-1 and TRBJ2-4; 14 positions agree with TRBD2. After removal of 4 bases from V and 5 bases from J, the junction contained 8 bases not matched to a gene. CDR1 SGHRS and CDR2 YFSETQ come from the germline V gene. The CDR3 is made up of 17 amino acids. The CDR3 here is CASSHPGTSGGQNIQYF. CDR3 nucleotide sequence: TGCGCCAGCAGCCACCCCGGGACTAGCGGGGGCCAAAACATTCAGTACTTC.

The chain is built from TRBV7-3 and TRBJ2-7; the D gene is possibly TRBD1 (5 bases). CDR3 length: 13 amino acids. CDR1 SGHTA and CDR2 FQGTGA come from the germline V gene. V lost 5 bases, J lost 7 bases, and 15 bases lay in between. CDR3 amino acids: CASSTSTGREQYF. In DNA, the CDR3 is TGTGCCAGCAGCACGTCAACAGGTCGGGAGCAGTACTTC.

The chain couples TRBV5-1 to TRBJ2-1, with 9 bases matching TRBD1. This CDR3 contains 17 residues. Germline V gene lookup returns CDR1 SGHRS and CDR2 YFSETQ. V was pared by 0 bases and J by 5 bases, with 9 bases of the junction left unmatched. CDR3 loop: CASSLAPPGQGDNEQFF. CDR3 bases: TGCGCCAGCAGCTTGGCACCCCCGGGACAGGGTGACAATGAGCAGTTCTTC.

The chain couples TRBV9 to TRBJ1-1, with D unclear. Germline loops: CDR1 SGDLS, CDR2 YYNGEE. This CDR3 region has 13 residues. The V and J ends lost 0 bases and 4 bases respectively, with 7 bases between them. The CDR3 DNA reads TGTGCCAGCAGCGTAGAGGTGGGCACTGAAGCTTTCTTT. Its protein is CASSVEVGTEAFF.

The chain recombines TRBV7-6 with TRBJ1-5; D ambiguous. The germline V and J ends were trimmed by 0 bases and 1 base, with 1 base remaining between them. This CDR3 comprises 13 residues. Germline V lookup: CDR1 SGHVS, CDR2 FNYEAQ. The CDR3 protein is CASSLASNQPQHF. CDR3 coding DNA: TGTGCCAGCAGCTTAGCGAGCAATCAGCCCCAGCATTTT.

The V and J genes are TRBV19 and TRBJ2-5; D not certain. Germline-derived CDR1 and CDR2 are LNHDA and SQIVND (reference sequence). The CDR3 is made up of 15 amino acids. V lost 2 bases to trimming and J lost 1 base, with 11 bases between them. CDR3 region: CASSIQRAAQETQYF. CDR3 in DNA: TGTGCCAGTAGTATACAGCGCGCAGCCCAAGAGACCCAGTACTTC. The full variable domain, in which reference TRBV19 and TRBJ2-5 provide the parts outside the CDR3, is DGGITQSPKYLFRKEGQNVTLSCEQNLNHDAMYWYRQDPGQGLRLIYYSQIVNDFQKGDIAEGYSVSREKKESFPLTVTSAQKNPTAFYLCASSIQRAAQETQYFGPGTRLLVL.

J is TRBJ2-5 and V is TRBV4-2; D is possibly TRBD1 (5 bases). Deletions cut 1 base from V and 4 bases from J, with 13 bases between. The CDR3 sequence is 15 residues long. The germline gives CDR1 LGHNA, CDR2 YNFKEQ. DNA for the CDR3: TGTGCCAGCAGCCAAGTGGGATCAGGGCCAGAGACCCAGTACTTC. Translated, it gives CASSQVGSGPETQYF.

V is TRBV27 and J is TRBJ1-2; TRBD1 might be the D (5 bases). Germline V CDR1 and CDR2: MNHEY, SMNVEV (reference sequence). The CDR3 has 13 amino acids. V dropped 9 bases and J dropped 0 bases, with 11 bases sitting between them. The CDR3 DNA follows: TGTGCCAGTGGGACGCCCGCTAACTATGGCTACACCTTC. As protein: CASGTPANYGYTF.